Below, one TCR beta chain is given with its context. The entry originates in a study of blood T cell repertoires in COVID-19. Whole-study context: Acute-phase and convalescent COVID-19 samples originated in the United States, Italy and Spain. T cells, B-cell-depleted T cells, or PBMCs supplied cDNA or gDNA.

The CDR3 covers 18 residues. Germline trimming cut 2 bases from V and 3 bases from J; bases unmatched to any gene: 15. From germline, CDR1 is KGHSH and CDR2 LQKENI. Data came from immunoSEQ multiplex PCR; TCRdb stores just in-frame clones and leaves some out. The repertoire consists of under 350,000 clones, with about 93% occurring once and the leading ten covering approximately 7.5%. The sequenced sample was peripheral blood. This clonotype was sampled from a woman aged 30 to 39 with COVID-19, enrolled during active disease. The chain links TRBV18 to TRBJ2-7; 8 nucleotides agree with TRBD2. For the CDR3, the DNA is TGTGCCAGCTCACCAGTTCGTACAAGGACTAGCTCCAACTACGAGCAGTACTTC. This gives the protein CASSPVRTRTSSNYEQYF.